The rows below give T cell receptor beta chains drawn from one sample of a study of T cell responses to AZD1222 COVID-19 vaccine. Repertoires were generated with immunoSEQ multiplex PCR, while TCRdb's copy carries only in-frame clones and drops some. The sample consists of some 60,000 clones, about three quarters of them appearing once. Material: peripheral blood, obtained 28 days after the second AZD1222 dose. Receptors were obtained from an adult who received the AZD1222 COVID-19 vaccine. Each CDR3 is given with its conserved first and last residue. A D gene is named only where the DNA matches it firmly. Only part of the rows carry a size: once, few, many, or a class if the clone is expanded.

TRBD1,TRBV28,NA,TRBJ2-3,CASSTNRAGGTQYF,TGTGCCAGCAGCACCAACAGGGCAGGGGGTACGCAGTATTTT
NA,TRBV12-3/TRBV12-4,few,TRBJ1-5,CASSDGTPQHF,TGTGCCAGCAGTGACGGCACCCCCCAGCATTTT
TRBD1,TRBV7-6,NA,TRBJ1-4,CASSSVQPGQINEKLFF,TGTGCCAGCAGTTCCGTTCAACCGGGACAGATTAATGAAAAACTGTTTTTT
NA,TRBV28,NA,TRBJ1-5,CASSLLASNQPQHF,TGTGCCAGCAGTTTATTGGCTAGCAATCAGCCCCAGCATTTT
TRBD2,TRBV10-3,NA,TRBJ2-5,CAISDIRLAGGQETQYF,TGTGCCATCAGTGACATCCGGCTAGCGGGGGGTCAAGAGACCCAGTACTTC
NA,TRBV6-5,NA,TRBJ1-2,CASSYGGGGQAYGYTF,TGTGCCAGCAGTTACGGCGGAGGGGGACAAGCCTATGGCTACACCTTC
NA,TRBV12-3/TRBV12-4,NA,TRBJ2-7,CASSLTIAEQYF,TGTGCCAGCAGTTTAACCATTGCCGAGCAGTACTTC
NA,TRBV6-5,NA,TRBJ2-5,CASRPPGRQETQYF,TGTGCCAGCAGGCCCCCAGGGAGACAAGAGACCCAGTACTTC
NA,TRBV27,NA,TRBJ1-1,CASSLGSPNTEAFF,TGTGCCAGCAGTTTAGGAAGCCCAAACACTGAAGCTTTCTTT
NA,TRBV9,NA,TRBJ2-6,CASSGLGAGANVLTF,TGTGCCAGCAGCGGATTGGGGGCCGGGGCCAACGTCCTGACTTTC
NA,TRBV10-3,NA,TRBJ2-7,CAISESAGRGSYEQYF,TGTGCCATCAGTGAGTCGGCGGGGCGGGGCTCCTACGAGCAGTACTTC
TRBD1,TRBV28,NA,TRBJ1-5,CASRSGGRGNQPQHF,TGTGCCAGCAGATCAGGGGGCAGGGGCAATCAGCCCCAGCATTTT